Below are 25 T cell receptor beta chains sequenced from a single sample in a study of T cell responses to AZD1222 COVID-19 vaccine (dated by TCRdb to the early 2020s). The sample's time point, from its label and the paper: baseline before first vaccination. Libraries were constructed by the immunoSEQ multiplex PCR assay. TCRdb took over this immuneACCESS table, retaining in-frame rearrangements with V and J assigned. Such tables are incomplete; in checked studies, under half of the missing clones stem from an unresolved V gene, and the remainder is unexplained. This sample lists fewer than 300,000 clones; 90% to 95% were detected once. The ten largest clones take up less than 0.6% of the sample. Sequenced here: peripheral blood, sampled on day 0 of AZD1222 vaccination. The receptor set was obtained from an adult in good health.

This chain connects TRBV5-4 to TRBJ2-5; 9 nucleotides agree with TRBD1. The CDR3 extends over 14 amino acids. J gave up 1 base and V 4 bases, and 2 bases lay outside the gene matches. From germline, CDR1 is SGHNT and CDR2 YYREEE (reference sequence). Here the CDR3 DNA reads TGTGCCAGCAGCGCGGGACAGGGCCAAGAGACCCAGTACTTC. This encodes CASSAGQGQETQYF.

V gene TRBV12-3 or TRBV12-4 combines with J gene TRBJ2-5; the D is unclear. With 5 bases removed from V and 3 bases from J, the gap between germline ends came to 7 bases. CDR3 length: 12 amino acids. The chain's CDR3 is CASSRREETQYF. The CDR3 bases are TGTGCCAGCAGTCGTCGGGAAGAGACCCAGTACTTC.

The chain couples TRBV27 to TRBJ2-1, with 16 bases aligning to TRBD2. Germline CDR1 reads MNHEY; CDR2 reads SMNVEV (reference sequence). The junction had 7 bases not matched to a gene; V was cut back by 2 bases and J by 9 bases. This CDR3 contains 17 residues. The CDR3 region has the DNA TGTGCCAGCAGTTTACTGGGACTAGCGGGGGGGTTAGGTGAGCAGTTCTTC. Translated: CASSLLGLAGGLGEQFF.

The genes are TRBV19 and TRBJ1-1, with 9 bases fitting TRBD1. Germline V gene lookup returns CDR1 LNHDA and CDR2 SQIVND (reference sequence). The CDR3 loop spans 14 amino acids. Trimming cost V 5 bases and J 3 bases; bases outside gene matches: 4. The CDR3 DNA reads as TGTGCCAGTAGTCCGACAGGGGGGTACACTGAAGCTTTCTTT. Its translation: CASSPTGGYTEAFF.

The chain has TRBV5-5 and TRBJ2-3, with D perhaps given as TRBD1 or TRBD2 (5 bases each). In germline, CDR1 is SGHKS, CDR2 YYEKEE (reference sequence). V was shortened by 4 bases and J by 0 bases, with 18 bases between the two germline ends. This CDR3 region has 17 residues. The CDR3 DNA reads TGTGCCAGCAGCCCTCGAACCCCAGGGAGTAGCACAGATACGCAGTATTTT. Protein: CASSPRTPGSSTDTQYF.

CDR3 DNA: TGTGCCAGCAGCAAAGCCGGGCCGCAGGGGAGCCAGCCCCAGCATTTT. This translates into CASSKAGPQGSQPQHF. The V call is TRBV21-1, the J call TRBJ1-5; the table calls TRBD1, which could not be checked here. TRBV21-1 constitutes a pseudogene. This CDR3 is built from 16 residues.

The V gene is TRBV15, the J gene TRBJ2-1; no reliable D call. This CDR3 has 16 amino acids. Trimming shortened V by 0 bases and J by 5 bases, and 14 bases separated the two germline ends. Germline V gives CDR1 LNHNV, CDR2 YYDKDF (reference sequence). The CDR3, as DNA: TGTGCCACCAGCAGAGAAAGCCGACTGGCCGACAATGAGCAGTTCTTC. Translated, it gives CATSRESRLADNEQFF.

This chain links TRBV2 with TRBJ1-6; 8 bases are a match to TRBD1. In germline, CDR1 is SNHLY, CDR2 FYNNEI. The V gene end was trimmed by 5 bases and the J gene end by 7 bases; junction bases not matched to a gene: 10. The CDR3 is 16 residues long. The CDR3 region is CASSRVQGARNSPLHF. The CDR3 bases are TGTGCCAGCAGTCGCGTTCAGGGGGCTCGGAATTCACCCCTCCACTTT.

This chain joins TRBV7-8 and TRBJ1-5; D remains ambiguous. Germline-derived CDR1 and CDR2 are SGHVS and FQNEAQ. The CDR3 is made up of 14 amino acids. Trimming stripped 8 bases from V and 1 base from J, with 12 bases between. In DNA, the CDR3 is TGTGCCAGCCTTCCGGGGTTGAGCAATCAGCCCCAGCATTTT. Protein sequence: CASLPGLSNQPQHF.

CDR3 sequence: CASSSTRYEQYF. CDR3 DNA sequence: TGTGCCAGCAGTTCTACCAGATACGAGCAGTACTTC. The V call is TRBV6-2 or TRBV6-3, the J call TRBJ2-7; no clear D gene. V lost 4 bases and J 4 bases, leaving 8 bases between the germline ends. CDR3 size: 12 residues. Germline V lookup: CDR1 MNHEY, CDR2 SVGEGT.

The rearrangement uses TRBV7-8 and TRBJ1-1; perhaps TRBD1 as D (5 bases). The V end was cut by 1 base, the J end by 11 bases, with 11 bases between. Germline V lookup: CDR1 SGHVS, CDR2 FQNEAQ. This CDR3 region has 12 residues. The CDR3 nucleotides read TGTGCCAGCAGCTTAGTTGGGGCCTGGGCTTTCTTT. This encodes CASSLVGAWAFF.

This chain joins TRBV28 and TRBJ1-1, with TRBD1 as a possible D gene (6 bases). Germline CDR1 MDHEN, CDR2 SYDVKM. The CDR3 is 12 amino acids. DNA for the CDR3: TGTGCGCTCCGGGGGCGGGACACTGAAGCTTTCTTT. This sequence encodes CALRGRDTEAFF.

The rearrangement joins TRBV9 to TRBJ1-6; no firm D call. V was cut by 0 bases and J by 10 bases, with 14 bases left in between. This CDR3 has 15 amino acids. Germline V CDR1 and CDR2: SGDLS, YYNGEE. CDR3 sequence reads: CASSVDRRLNSPLHF. The CDR3 DNA is TGTGCCAGCAGCGTAGATCGCAGGTTAAACTCACCCCTCCACTTT. Variable domain in full (rest from reference TRBV9 and TRBJ1-6): DSGVTQTPKHLITATGQRVTLRCSPRSGDLSVYWYQQSLDQGLQFLIQYYNGEERAKGNILERFSAQQFPDLHSELNLSSLELGDSALYFCASSVDRRLNSPLHFGNGTRLTVT.

The J gene is TRBJ2-1, the V gene TRBV18; no reliable D call. V was pared by 3 bases and J by 4 bases, with 13 bases between. CDR1 and CDR2 from the germline V gene are KGHSH and LQKENI. CDR3 length equals 15 residues. CDR3 sequence (DNA): TGTGCCAGCTCACCCTTGACGGGTGATTACAATGAGCAGTTCTTC. Translation gives CASSPLTGDYNEQFF.

CDR3 bases: TGTGCCAGCAGTTACTTAACTGGCGATGAAAAACTGTTTTTT. Translating gives CASSYLTGDEKLFF. The V call is TRBV6-6, the J call TRBJ1-4; D not resolved. This CDR3 spans 14 amino acids. Germline assignment: CDR1 MNHNY and CDR2 SVGAGI (reference sequence). Trimming left V 1 base short and J 6 bases short, with 9 bases between.

The V call is TRBV2, the J call TRBJ2-1; TRBD2 matches at 9 bases. Germline V gene lookup returns CDR1 SNHLY and CDR2 FYNNEI. This CDR3 is 17 amino acids long. V lost 6 bases, J lost 7 bases, and 16 bases stayed unmatched. CDR3 nucleotides: TGTGCCAGCAGCCGAAGGGGAGGCGGGGGGGCGTGGAATGAGCAGTTCTTC. It codes for CASSRRGGGGAWNEQFF.

The rearrangement joins TRBV5-1 to TRBJ2-7, with unresolved D. The V end lost 1 base, the J end lost 2 bases, and 7 bases lay between the germline ends. CDR1 and CDR2 from the germline V gene are SGHRS and YFSETQ. CDR3 length: 13 residues. The CDR3 sequence: CASSLSGTYEQYF. CDR3 sequence (DNA): TGCGCCAGCAGCTTGTCAGGCACCTACGAGCAGTACTTC.

The J gene is TRBJ1-1, the V gene TRBV5-6, with 7 positions matching TRBD1. The CDR3 covers 16 residues. The V gene's germline CDR1 is SGHDT and CDR2 YYEEEE. Germline trimming cut 0 bases from V and 1 base from J; bases unmatched to any gene: 6. CDR3 DNA: TGTGCCAGCAGCTTGGCTCCCTACAGGGGGAACACTGAAGCTTTCTTT. This translates into CASSLAPYRGNTEAFF.

The chain employs TRBV16 and TRBJ1-5; no clear D gene. V lost 1 base and J 6 bases, leaving 10 bases between the germline ends. This CDR3 comprises 14 residues. Per the germline V gene, CDR1 is KGHSY and CDR2 is FQNENV. The CDR3 sequence is CASSQFRRGQPQHF. DNA of the CDR3: TGTGCCAGCAGCCAATTCCGCCGCGGTCAGCCCCAGCATTTT.

This chain connects TRBV5-1 to TRBJ1-3; D not certain. The V end lost 0 bases, the J end lost 4 bases, and 8 bases lay between the germline ends. CDR1 and CDR2 from the germline V gene are SGHRS and YFSETQ. The CDR3 extends over 14 amino acids. Here the CDR3 reads CASSLASEGNTIYF. The DNA of the CDR3 is TGCGCCAGCAGCTTGGCATCCGAAGGAAACACCATATATTTT. The entire variable domain, with the rest obtained from reference TRBV5-1 and TRBJ1-3, is as follows: KAGVTQTPRYLIKTRGQQVTLSCSPISGHRSVSWYQQTPGQGLQFLFEYFSETQRNKGNFPGRFSGRQFSNSRSEMNVSTLELGDSALYLCASSLASEGNTIYFGEGSWLTVV.

The chain carries TRBV18 and TRBJ2-7, with D uncertain. V lost 3 bases to trimming and J lost 2 bases, with 5 bases between them. The V gene's germline CDR1 is KGHSH and CDR2 LQKENI. There are 12 residues in the CDR3. The CDR3 DNA is TGTGCCAGCTCACCCCTTACCTACGAGCAGTACTTC. It is translated as CASSPLTYEQYF.

This clone was found a few times. This chain connects TRBV27 to TRBJ1-6, with a weak D call TRBD1 (6 bases). The ends were cut back, 3 bases at V and 7 bases at J, with 16 bases in the middle. Germline loops: CDR1 MNHEY, CDR2 SMNVEV (reference sequence). The CDR3 is made up of 16 amino acids. As DNA, the CDR3 is TGTGCCAGCAGTTTGGGGAGGGGGGGGATGAATTCACCCCTCCACTTT. Its protein product is CASSLGRGGMNSPLHF.

The chain combines TRBV29-1 with TRBJ1-2; D is undetermined. This CDR3 is built from 12 residues. V was clipped by 7 bases and J by 5 bases, with 14 bases between them. Germline CDR1 is SQVTM and CDR2 is ANQGSEA. Here the CDR3 DNA reads TGCAGCGCTCTAACCGGGATGTATGGCTACACCTTC. It encodes CSALTGMYGYTF.

This chain connects TRBV6-4 to TRBJ2-7, with D possibly TRBD1 on 6 matching bases. V shed 8 bases and J shed 0 bases, with 23 bases lying between them. The CDR3 covers 17 residues. Germline CDR1 and CDR2: MRHNA and SNTAGT. CDR3 region: CASHPRRSGDNSYEQYF. CDR3 nucleotide sequence: TGTGCCAGCCACCCCCGTCGATCCGGGGACAACTCCTACGAGCAGTACTTC.

V is TRBV11-2 and J is TRBJ2-1, with D perhaps being TRBD1 or TRBD2 (5 bases each). The CDR3 totals 15 residues. V was clipped by 2 bases and J by 5 bases, with 13 bases between them. In germline, CDR1 is SGHAT, CDR2 FQNNGV. This CDR3 reads CASSLPGWDDNEQFF. CDR3 DNA sequence: TGTGCCAGCAGCTTACCAGGTTGGGACGACAATGAGCAGTTCTTC.